Below are 9 T cell receptor beta chains sequenced from a single sample in a study of cytomegalovirus exposure and HLA in healthy donors. The PCR had 60 Vbeta and 13 Jbeta primers. Some clones are missing from TCRdb's copy, which holds only in-frame ones; the method was immunoSEQ multiplex PCR. Found here are 69,000 or so clones, roughly 74% of them singletons; the top ten hold 11%. Sample: PBMCs. The receptors here all came from a woman aged 55-70 years in good health and CMV-seropositive.

The chain combines TRBV6-1 with TRBJ2-4; D gene ambiguous. The germline gives CDR1 MNHNS, CDR2 SASEGT. This CDR3 spans 13 amino acids. Trimming took off 3 bases at V and 9 bases at J, with 12 bases between the two ends. In DNA, the CDR3 is TGTGCCAGCAGTGAGGCAGCCCCAGGCATTCAGTACTTC. It is translated as CASSEAAPGIQYF.

The gene calls are TRBV5-1 and TRBJ2-2; tentative D call: TRBD1 (6 bases). CDR1 is SGHRS and CDR2 is YFSETQ in the germline V gene. CDR3 length: 14 residues. V lost 4 bases, J lost 2 bases, and 9 bases lay in between. The CDR3 sequence is CASSHRENTGELFF. CDR3 DNA: TGCGCCAGCAGCCACAGGGAAAACACCGGGGAGCTGTTTTTT.

V gene TRBV18 combines with J gene TRBJ1-1; D uncertain. Per germline, CDR1 KGHSH and CDR2 LQKENI. The CDR3 contains 14 residues. V shed 3 bases and J shed 1 base, with 9 bases lying between them. This chain's CDR3 is CASSPYFENTEAFF. The CDR3 DNA is TGTGCCAGCTCACCCTACTTTGAGAACACTGAAGCTTTCTTT.

This clone came up a few times. CDR3 DNA: TGCGCCAGCAGACCAACAGGGGACGGGGAGCTGTTTTTT. Translation gives CASRPTGDGELFF. The gene calls are TRBV5-1 and TRBJ2-2; 7 nucleotides agree with TRBD1. Germline loops: CDR1 SGHRS, CDR2 YFSETQ. This CDR3 spans 13 amino acids. The junction had 5 bases not matched to a gene; V was cut back by 5 bases and J by 7 bases. The full variable domain, its missing parts supplied by reference TRBV5-1 and TRBJ2-2, is KAGVTQTPRYLIKTRGQQVTLSCSPISGHRSVSWYQQTPGQGLQFLFEYFSETQRNKGNFPGRFSGRQFSNSRSEMNVSTLELGDSALYLCASRPTGDGELFFGEGSRLTVL.

The chain combines TRBV10-3 with TRBJ1-6; D gene ambiguous. The V gene lost 7 bases and the J gene lost 7 bases, with 11 bases spanning the gap. In germline, CDR1 is ENHRY, CDR2 SYGVKD. The CDR3 loop spans 13 amino acids. This chain's CDR3 is CAINGMSNSPLHF. The CDR3 coding sequence is TGTGCCATCAACGGGATGAGCAATTCACCCCTCCACTTT.

The chain has TRBV13 and TRBJ1-6, with 10 bases aligning to TRBD1. J lost 9 bases, V lost 4 bases, and 6 bases had no gene match. The CDR3 is made up of 15 amino acids. Germline-derived CDR1 and CDR2 are PRHDT and FYEKMQ (reference sequence). The CDR3 DNA reads TGTGCCAGCAGCTCGGGACAGGGGCGGGGTTCACCCCTCCACTTT. As protein: CASSSGQGRGSPLHF. The full variable domain, its missing parts supplied by reference TRBV13 and TRBJ1-6, is AAGVIQSPRHLIKEKRETATLKCYPIPRHDTVYWYQQGPGQDPQFLISFYEKMQSDKGSIPDRFSAQQFSDYHSELNMSSLELGDSALYFCASSSGQGRGSPLHFGNGTRLTVT.

The chain links TRBV29-1 to TRBJ2-1, with TRBD2 matching over 9 bases. The CDR3 length is 14 residues. V was pared by 7 bases and J by 5 bases, with 9 bases of the junction left unmatched. In germline, CDR1 is SQVTM, CDR2 ANQGSEA. The CDR3 bases are TGCAGCGCCCTTAGACTAGCGGATAACAATGAGCAGTTCTTC. Translation: CSALRLADNNEQFF.

The chain joins TRBV9 to TRBJ2-7, with D maybe TRBD2 (5 bases). The CDR3 is 14 residues long. Trimming left V 0 bases short and J 2 bases short, with 9 bases between. CDR1 and CDR2 (germline): SGDLS, YYNGEE. The CDR3 nucleotides read TGTGCCAGCAGCGTAGGGGAGAATCCCTACGAGCAGTACTTC. It yields the protein CASSVGENPYEQYF.

CDR3 loop: CASSEARQGNQPQHF. The CDR3 nucleotides read TGTGCCAGCAGTGAAGCGAGACAGGGCAATCAGCCCCAGCATTTT. The chain employs TRBV2 and TRBJ1-5; D may be TRBD1 (6 bases). CDR1 is SNHLY and CDR2 is FYNNEI in the germline V gene. This CDR3 is 15 amino acids long. Deletions cut 0 bases from V and 2 bases from J, with 8 bases between.